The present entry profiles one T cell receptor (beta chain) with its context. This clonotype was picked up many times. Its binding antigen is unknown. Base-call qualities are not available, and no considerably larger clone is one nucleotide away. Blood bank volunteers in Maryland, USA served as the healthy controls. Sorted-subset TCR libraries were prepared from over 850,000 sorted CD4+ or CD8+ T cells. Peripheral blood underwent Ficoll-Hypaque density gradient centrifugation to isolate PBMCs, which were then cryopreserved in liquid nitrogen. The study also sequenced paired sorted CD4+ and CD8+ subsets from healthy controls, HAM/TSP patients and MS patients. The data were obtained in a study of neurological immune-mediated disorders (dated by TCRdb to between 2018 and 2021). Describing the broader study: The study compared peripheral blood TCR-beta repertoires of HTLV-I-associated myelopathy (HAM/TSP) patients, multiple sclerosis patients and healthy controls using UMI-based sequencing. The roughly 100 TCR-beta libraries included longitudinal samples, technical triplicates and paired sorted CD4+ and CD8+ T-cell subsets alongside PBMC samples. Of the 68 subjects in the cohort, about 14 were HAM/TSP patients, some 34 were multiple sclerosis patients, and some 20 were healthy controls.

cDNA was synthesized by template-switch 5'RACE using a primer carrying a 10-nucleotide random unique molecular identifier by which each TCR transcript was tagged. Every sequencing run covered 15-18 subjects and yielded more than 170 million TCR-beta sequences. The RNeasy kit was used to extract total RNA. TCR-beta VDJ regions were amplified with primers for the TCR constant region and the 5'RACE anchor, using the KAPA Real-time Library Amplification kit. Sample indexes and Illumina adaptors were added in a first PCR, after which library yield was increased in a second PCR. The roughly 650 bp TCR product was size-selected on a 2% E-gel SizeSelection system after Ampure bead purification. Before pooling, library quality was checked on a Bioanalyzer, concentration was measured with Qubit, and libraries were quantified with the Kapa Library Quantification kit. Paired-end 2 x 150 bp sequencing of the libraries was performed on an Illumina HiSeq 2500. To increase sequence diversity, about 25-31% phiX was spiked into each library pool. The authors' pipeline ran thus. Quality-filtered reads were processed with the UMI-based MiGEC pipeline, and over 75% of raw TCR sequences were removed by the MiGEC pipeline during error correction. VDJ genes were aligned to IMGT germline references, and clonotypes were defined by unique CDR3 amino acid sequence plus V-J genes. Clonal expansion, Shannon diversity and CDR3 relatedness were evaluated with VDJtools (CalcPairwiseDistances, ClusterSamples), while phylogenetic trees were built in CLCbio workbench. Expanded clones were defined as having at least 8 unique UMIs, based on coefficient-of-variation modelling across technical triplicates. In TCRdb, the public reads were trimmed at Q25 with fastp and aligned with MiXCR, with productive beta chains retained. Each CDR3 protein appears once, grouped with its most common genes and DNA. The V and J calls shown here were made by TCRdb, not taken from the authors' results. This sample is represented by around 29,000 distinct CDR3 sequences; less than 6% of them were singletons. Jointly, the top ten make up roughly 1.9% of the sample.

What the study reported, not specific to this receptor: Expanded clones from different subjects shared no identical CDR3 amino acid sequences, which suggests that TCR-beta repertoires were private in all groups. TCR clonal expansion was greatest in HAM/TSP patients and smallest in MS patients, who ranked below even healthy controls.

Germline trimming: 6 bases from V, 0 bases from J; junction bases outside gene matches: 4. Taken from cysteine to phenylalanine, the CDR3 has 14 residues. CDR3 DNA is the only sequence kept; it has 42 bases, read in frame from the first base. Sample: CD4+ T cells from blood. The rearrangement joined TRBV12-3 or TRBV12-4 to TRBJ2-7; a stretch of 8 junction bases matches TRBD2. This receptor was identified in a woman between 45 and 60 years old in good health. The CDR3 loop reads CASRRAGDSYEQYF. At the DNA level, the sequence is TGTGCCAGCAGGAGAGCGGGAGACTCCTACGAGCAGTACTTC.